Listed below are T cell receptor beta chains from one sample, sequenced in a study of OX40 agonist ivuxolimab in advanced cancers. Assay used: immunoSEQ multiplex PCR; TCRdb lists only in-frame clones, some missing. The sample records over 80,000 clones, approximately 90% being singletons. The material sequenced was CD4+ or CD8+ T cells sorted from blood, taken in a trial of the OX40 agonist ivuxolimab. These receptors all stem from an adult with an advanced solid tumor such as melanoma, head and neck, liver or kidney cancer. The CDR3 runs from the conserved cysteine through the conserved F or W. D genes are given only for firm matches. Where a row states a size, it is once, few, many or the class of an expanded clone; other rows omit it.

D,J,V,size,DNA,CDR3
NA,TRBJ2-3,TRBV21-1,NA,TGTGCCAGCAGCAAAGTTGGACCGGGACAGGGGGCTCGAACAGATACGCAGTATTTT,CASSKVGPGQGARTDTQYF
TRBD2,TRBJ2-7,TRBV7-6,NA,TGTGCCAGCAGCTTAGGTGGAGGTGCGGGAGTGACCTACGAGCAGTACTTC,CASSLGGGAGVTYEQYF
TRBD2,TRBJ2-3,TRBV4-2,few,TGTGCCAGCAGCCAAGAAGGCACTAGCGGGTCCCCCACAGATACGCAGTATTTT,CASSQEGTSGSPTDTQYF
NA,TRBJ1-5,TRBV10-1,NA,TGCGCCAGCAGTGCCCCCCCGAACAGTTGTCTTTATAGCAATCAGCCCCAGCATTTT,CASSAPPNSCLYSNQPQHF
TRBD2,TRBJ2-3,TRBV28,once,TGTGCCAGCAGTCCGGGGACTAGCGGCACAGATACGCAGTATTTT,CASSPGTSGTDTQYF
NA,TRBJ2-1,TRBV29-1,NA,TGCAGCGTTGTAAGGCTAGCCGATAATGAGCAGTTCTTC,CSVVRLADNEQFF
TRBD1,TRBJ2-1,TRBV10-3,NA,TGTGCCATCAGGAATACAGGGGGCTCCTACAATGAGCAGTTCTTC,CAIRNTGGSYNEQFF
NA,TRBJ2-7,TRBV10-3,NA,TGTGCCATCAGCTTACTGGACTCCTACGAGCAGTACTTC,CAISLLDSYEQYF
TRBD2,TRBJ2-1,TRBV9,NA,TGTGCCAGCAGCGTAGACGCGGCGGGGGGGTCCAATGAGCAGTTCTTC,CASSVDAAGGSNEQFF
NA,TRBJ1-5,TRBV6-1,NA,TGTGCCAGCAGTGAAGCGCTTGAACAGCCCCAGCATTTT,CASSEALEQPQHF
NA,TRBJ2-7,TRBV28,NA,TGTGCCAGCTCCTCCGGGATCTCTTACGAGCAGTACTTC,CASSSGISYEQYF
NA,TRBJ2-5,TRBV15,NA,TGTGCCACCAGCACCGCTGAAGGGTACCAAGAGACCCAGTACTTC,CATSTAEGYQETQYF
NA,TRBJ2-1,TRBV2,NA,TGTGCCAGCGGATCCTGGAGGGACAATGAGCAGTTCTTC,CASGSWRDNEQFF
NA,TRBJ2-5,TRBV4-3,NA,TGCGCCAGCAGCCCCCAATGGGGGGAGACCCAGTACTTC,CASSPQWGETQYF
TRBD1,TRBJ1-2,TRBV7-2,NA,TGTGCCAGCAGTGACCGGGACAGCATGATCTTC,CASSDRDSMIF
NA,TRBJ1-2,TRBV9,NA,TGTGCCAGCAGCGTAGGGAGGGGCGCTAACTATGGCTACACCTTC,CASSVGRGANYGYTF
TRBD1,TRBJ2-3,TRBV13,NA,TGTGCCAGCAGCCTCGACTACAGGGGGCGAAGCGGAGGACGCACAGATACGCAGTATTTT,CASSLDYRGRSGGRTDTQYF
NA,TRBJ2-1,TRBV7-6,NA,TGTGCCAGCAGCTTATCTAGCTCCTACAATGAGCAGTTCTTC,CASSLSSSYNEQFF
NA,TRBJ2-2,TRBV7-2,NA,TGTGCCAGCAGCGCCCGGGACCCCACCGGGGAGCTGTTTTTT,CASSARDPTGELFF
NA,TRBJ1-1,TRBV5-5,NA,TGTGCCAGCAGCTTGGATGTGCAGGGGTACACTGAAGCTTTCTTT,CASSLDVQGYTEAFF
NA,TRBJ1-1,TRBV7-8,NA,TGTGCCAGCAGCCGGGACACCTATGGAGCTTTCTTT,CASSRDTYGAFF
TRBD2,TRBJ2-5,TRBV4-3,once,TGCGCCAGCAGCCGGGGACTACGAGAAGAGACCCAGTACTTC,CASSRGLREETQYF
TRBD1,TRBJ1-2,TRBV5-1,NA,TGCGCCAGCAGCTTGAACGGACAGGGCTGGGACGCCGAAGCTAACTATGGCTACACCTTC,CASSLNGQGWDAEANYGYTF
NA,TRBJ2-7,TRBV5-1,NA,TGCGCCAGCAGCTTGACCCTTAACTACGAGCAGTACTTC,CASSLTLNYEQYF
NA,TRBJ2-3,TRBV28,NA,TGTGCCAGCAGTTTACAGGGGACAGATACGCAGTATTTT,CASSLQGTDTQYF
TRBD1,TRBJ2-7,TRBV2,NA,TGTGCCAGCAGTGATCTCGCACAGGGGAACGAGCAGTACTTC,CASSDLAQGNEQYF
NA,TRBJ2-2,TRBV7-7,NA,TGTGCCAGCAGCTTAAGCTACACCGGGGAGCTGTTTTTT,CASSLSYTGELFF
NA,TRBJ2-5,TRBV10-3,NA,TGTGCCATCAGTGAGACAGGGCGAGAGACCCAGTACTTC,CAISETGRETQYF
TRBD2,TRBJ2-7,TRBV4-1,NA,TGCGCCAGCAGCCAAGGACTAGCGGGAATATACGAGCAGTACTTC,CASSQGLAGIYEQYF
NA,TRBJ2-6,TRBV21-1,NA,TGTGCCAGCAGCGGCCACCACAGGGGATTAACTGGGGCCAACGTCCTGACTTTC,CASSGHHRGLTGANVLTF
TRBD2,TRBJ2-1,TRBV5-1,NA,TGCGCCAGCAGCTCCTTCTCCGGGACTAGCGGGTTCTCCTACAATGAGCAGTTCTTC,CASSSFSGTSGFSYNEQFF
TRBD2,TRBJ2-7,TRBV11-2,NA,TGTGCCAGCAGCCTCCGGGAGCTAGCGGCCTACGAGCAGTACTTC,CASSLRELAAYEQYF
NA,TRBJ2-7,TRBV5-1,few,TGCGCCAGCAGCGTAGGACAAGGACCCTCCTACGAGCAGTACTTC,CASSVGQGPSYEQYF
NA,TRBJ2-7,TRBV28,NA,TGTGCCAGCTTGTCCGCCGGGACTGGGACCTACGAGCAGTACTTC,CASLSAGTGTYEQYF
NA,TRBJ1-2,TRBV6-6,few,TGTGCCAGCACCACCAAGGGGTATCGAGATGGCTACACCTTC,CASTTKGYRDGYTF
TRBD1,TRBJ2-4,TRBV11-2,NA,TGTGCCAGCAGCTTAGCACCAGGGGGTTTGGACATTCAGTACTTC,CASSLAPGGLDIQYF
NA,TRBJ2-7,TRBV6-6,NA,TGTGCCACCCAGTCGGGGTCCGAGCAGTACTTC,CATQSGSEQYF
TRBD2,TRBJ2-6,TRBV28,NA,TGTGCCAGCTGTTCGCCTAGCGGGAGATCTGGGGCCAACGTCCTGACTTTC,CASCSPSGRSGANVLTF
NA,TRBJ1-2,TRBV20-1,NA,TGCAGTGCTAGACGCGCCCCTGCCTTATTC,CSARRAPALF
NA,TRBJ2-5,TRBV7-2,NA,TGTGCCAGCAGCTTAGCGTTAACAGGGACCCAGTACTTC,CASSLALTGTQYF
NA,TRBJ1-2,TRBV11-2,many,TGTGCCAGCAGCTTTAACTATGGCTACACCTTC,CASSFNYGYTF
NA,TRBJ2-7,TRBV28,NA,TGTGCCAGCAGTTCAGCCCTCCCCGAGCAGTACTTC,CASSSALPEQYF
NA,TRBJ2-7,TRBV25-1,NA,TGTGCCAGCAGTGAGAGGGACCTCGAGCAGTACTTC,CASSERDLEQYF
NA,TRBJ2-2,TRBV5-1,NA,TGCGCCAGCACAGGACAACCGACCCCAAACACCGGGGAGCTGTTTTTT,CASTGQPTPNTGELFF
NA,TRBJ1-3,TRBV28,NA,TGTGCCAGCAGTTTATACCTCAGTTGGGGAAACACCATATATTTT,CASSLYLSWGNTIYF
TRBD2,TRBJ2-7,TRBV29-1,once,TGCAGCGTTGCCCGGGGGGGCGAGCAGTACTTC,CSVARGGEQYF
TRBD1,TRBJ2-1,TRBV11-3,NA,TGTGCCAGCAGCGGGACAGGGCCCCGGCAGTTCTTC,CASSGTGPRQFF
TRBD2,TRBJ2-2,TRBV19,NA,TGTGCCAGTAGTTATCGGGTAGCGGGAGGTGGGAAGCTGTTTTTT,CASSYRVAGGGKLFF